A selection of T cell receptor beta chains follows, all from one sample in a study of response to subunit inactivated influenza vaccine. TCRdb used MiXCR to reprocess the RT-PCR reads, holding one entry per CDR3 protein. Here the sample spans under 750,000 distinct CDR3 sequences, about an eighth being singletons. The sequencing used PBMCs from blood, collected on the day of vaccination. Every receptor here comes from a man aged 50 or older who received an inactivated influenza vaccine. CDR3s include the opening cysteine and the closing phenylalanine or tryptophan. Each record gives: V gene, D gene, clone size, J gene, CDR3 DNA, CDR3 protein. D genes are given only for firm matches. Rows give clone size only sometimes, using once, few, many, or a class for an expanded clone.

TRBV28	-	-	TRBJ1-5	TGTACCAGCAGTTTGACAAGCAATCAGCCCCAGCATTTT	CTSSLTSNQPQHF
TRBV10-3	-	few	TRBJ1-1	TGTGCCATCAGTTTGCAATCCGGGGGGCGGACTGAAGCTTTCTTT	CAISLQSGGRTEAFF
TRBV6-1	TRBD1	many	TRBJ2-1	TGTGCCAGCAGCTCCGGGACAGTGATGGACAATGAGCAGTTCTTC	CASSSGTVMDNEQFF
TRBV6-2/TRBV6-3	TRBD2	few	TRBJ2-1	TGTGCCAGCAGTTACGAATTAGCCGGGGGGTACCTCTACAATGAGCAGTTCTTC	CASSYELAGGYLYNEQFF
TRBV6-2/TRBV6-3	TRBD2	-	TRBJ2-5	TGTGCCACCAGAAGCCGTGGACTAGAAGAGACCCAGTACTTC	CATRSRGLEETQYF
TRBV3-1	-	few	TRBJ2-7	TGTGCCAGCAGCCAAGCCGGGACTGCTGCCTACGAGCAGTACTTC	CASSQAGTAAYEQYF
TRBV15	-	many	TRBJ2-3	TGTGCCACCAGCAGAGAACGACTAGACACAGATACGCAGTATTTT	CATSRERLDTDTQYF
TRBV6-6	-	few	TRBJ1-1	TGTGCCAGCAGTTACCCCCCGTTGGCTGAAGCTTTCTTT	CASSYPPLAEAFF
TRBV6-2/TRBV6-3	TRBD2	-	TRBJ2-1	TGTGCCAGCAGTTACCGCCCGGGACTAGCGGGATACAATGAGCAGTTCTTC	CASSYRPGLAGYNEQFF
TRBV7-2	-	-	TRBJ1-2	TGTGCCAGCAGTTTACTAGGAGGAAACTATGGCTACACCTTC	CASSLLGGNYGYTF
TRBV12-3/TRBV12-4	-	many	TRBJ2-7	TGTGCCAGCAGTACGGACGCCGCCTACGAGCAGTACTTC	CASSTDAAYEQYF